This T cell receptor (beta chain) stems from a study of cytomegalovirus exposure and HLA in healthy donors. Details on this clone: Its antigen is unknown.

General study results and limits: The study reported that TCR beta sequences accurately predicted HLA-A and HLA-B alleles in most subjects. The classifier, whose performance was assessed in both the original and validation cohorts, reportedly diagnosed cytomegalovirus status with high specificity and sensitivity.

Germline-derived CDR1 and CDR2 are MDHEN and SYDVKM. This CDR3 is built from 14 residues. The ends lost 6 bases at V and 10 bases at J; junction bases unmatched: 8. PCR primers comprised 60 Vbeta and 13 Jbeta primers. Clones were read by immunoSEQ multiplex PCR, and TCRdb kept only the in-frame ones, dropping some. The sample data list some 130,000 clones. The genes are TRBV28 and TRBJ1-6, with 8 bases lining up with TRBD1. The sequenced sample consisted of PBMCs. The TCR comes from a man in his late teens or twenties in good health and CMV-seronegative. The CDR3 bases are TGTGCCAGCAGAGCAGGACAGGGTAGATCACCCCTCCACTTT. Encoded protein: CASRAGQGRSPLHF.